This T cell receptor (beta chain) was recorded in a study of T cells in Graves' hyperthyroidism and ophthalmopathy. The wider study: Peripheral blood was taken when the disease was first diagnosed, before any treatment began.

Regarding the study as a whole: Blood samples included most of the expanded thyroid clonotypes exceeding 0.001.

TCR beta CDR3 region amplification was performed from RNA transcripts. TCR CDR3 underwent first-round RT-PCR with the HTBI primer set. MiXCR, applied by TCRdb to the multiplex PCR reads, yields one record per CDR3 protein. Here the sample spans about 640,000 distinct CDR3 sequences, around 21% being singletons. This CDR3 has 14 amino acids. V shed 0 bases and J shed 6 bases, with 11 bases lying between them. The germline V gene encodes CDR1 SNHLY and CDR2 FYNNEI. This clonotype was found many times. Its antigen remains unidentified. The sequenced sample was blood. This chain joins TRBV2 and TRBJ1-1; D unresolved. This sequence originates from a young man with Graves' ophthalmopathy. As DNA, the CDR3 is TGTGCCAGCAGTGAAGCTATGAGGTACGCTGAAGCTTTCTTT. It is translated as CASSEAMRYAEAFF. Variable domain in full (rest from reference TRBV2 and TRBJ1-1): EPEVTQTPSHQVTQMGQEVILRCVPISNHLYFYWYRQILGQKVEFLVSFYNNEISEKSEIFDDQFSVERPDGSNFTLKIRSTKLEDSAMYFCASSEAMRYAEAFFGQGTRLTVV.